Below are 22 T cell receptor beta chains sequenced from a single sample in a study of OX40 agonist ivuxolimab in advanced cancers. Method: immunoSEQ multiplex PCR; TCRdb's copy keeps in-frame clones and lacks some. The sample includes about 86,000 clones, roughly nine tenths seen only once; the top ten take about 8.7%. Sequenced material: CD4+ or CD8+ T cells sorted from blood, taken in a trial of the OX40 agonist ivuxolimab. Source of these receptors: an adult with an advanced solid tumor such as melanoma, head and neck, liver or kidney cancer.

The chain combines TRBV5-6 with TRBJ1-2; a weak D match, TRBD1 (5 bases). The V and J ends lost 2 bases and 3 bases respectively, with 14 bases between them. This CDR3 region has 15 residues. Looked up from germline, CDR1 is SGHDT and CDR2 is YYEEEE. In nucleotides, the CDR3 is TGTGCCAGCAGCTTAGGGGCGAAAGGCTACTATGGCTACACCTTC. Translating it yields CASSLGAKGYYGYTF.

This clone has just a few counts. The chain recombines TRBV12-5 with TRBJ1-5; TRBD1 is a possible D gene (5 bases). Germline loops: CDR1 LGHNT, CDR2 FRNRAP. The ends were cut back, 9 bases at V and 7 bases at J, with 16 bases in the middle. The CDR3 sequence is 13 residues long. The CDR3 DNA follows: TGTGCTAGCCAATGGGGGTTAGGGCAGCCCCAGCATTTT. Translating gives CASQWGLGQPQHF.

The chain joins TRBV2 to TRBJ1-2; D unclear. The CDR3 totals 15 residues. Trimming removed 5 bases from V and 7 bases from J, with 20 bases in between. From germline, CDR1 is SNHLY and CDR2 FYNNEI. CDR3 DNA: TGTGCCAGCAGTCAAGTCCCAGAGGGCCCGGGTGGCTACACCTTC. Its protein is CASSQVPEGPGGYTF.

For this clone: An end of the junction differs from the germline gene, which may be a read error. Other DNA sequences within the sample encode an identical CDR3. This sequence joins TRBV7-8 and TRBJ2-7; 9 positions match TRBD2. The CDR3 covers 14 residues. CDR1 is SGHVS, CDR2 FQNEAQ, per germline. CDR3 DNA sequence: TGTGCCAGCAGCCTAGCGGGAACCCCCTACGAGCAGTACTTC. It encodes CASSLAGTPYEQYF.

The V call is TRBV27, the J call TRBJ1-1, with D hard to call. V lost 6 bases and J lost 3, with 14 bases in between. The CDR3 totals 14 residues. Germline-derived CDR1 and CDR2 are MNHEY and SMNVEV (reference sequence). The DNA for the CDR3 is TGTGCCAGCAGGGCCGTCACCCGGGACACTGAAGCTTTCTTT. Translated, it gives CASRAVTRDTEAFF.

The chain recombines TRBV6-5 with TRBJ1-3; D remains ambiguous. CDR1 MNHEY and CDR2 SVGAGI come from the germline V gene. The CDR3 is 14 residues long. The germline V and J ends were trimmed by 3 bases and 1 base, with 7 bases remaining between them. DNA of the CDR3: TGTGCCAGCAGTTATGTGCAATCTGGAAACACCATATATTTT. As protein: CASSYVQSGNTIYF.

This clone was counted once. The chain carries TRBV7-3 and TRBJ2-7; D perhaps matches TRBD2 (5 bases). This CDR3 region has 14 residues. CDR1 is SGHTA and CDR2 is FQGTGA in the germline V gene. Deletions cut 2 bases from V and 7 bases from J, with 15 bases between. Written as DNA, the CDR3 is TGTGCCAGCAGCTTAGATTCGGGGTCCTGGGAGCAGTACTTC. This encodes CASSLDSGSWEQYF.

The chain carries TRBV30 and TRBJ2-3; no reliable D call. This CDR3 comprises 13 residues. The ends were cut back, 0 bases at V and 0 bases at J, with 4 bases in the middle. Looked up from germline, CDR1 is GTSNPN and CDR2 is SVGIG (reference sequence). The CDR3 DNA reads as TGTGCCTGGAGTGTAACTAGCACAGATACGCAGTATTTT. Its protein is CAWSVTSTDTQYF.

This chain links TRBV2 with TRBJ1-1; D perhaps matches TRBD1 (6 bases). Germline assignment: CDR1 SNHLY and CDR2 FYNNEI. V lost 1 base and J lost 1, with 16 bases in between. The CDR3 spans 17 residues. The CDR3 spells CASSEGDTGPGNTEAFF. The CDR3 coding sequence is TGTGCCAGCAGTGAAGGCGATACAGGGCCGGGGAACACTGAAGCTTTCTTT.

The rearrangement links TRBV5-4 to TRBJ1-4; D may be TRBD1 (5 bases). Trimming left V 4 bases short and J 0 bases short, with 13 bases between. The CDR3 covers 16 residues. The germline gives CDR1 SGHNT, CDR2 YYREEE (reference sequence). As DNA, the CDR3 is TGTGCCAGCAGCCACAGACAGAGCGCAACTAATGAAAAACTGTTTTTT. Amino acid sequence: CASSHRQSATNEKLFF.

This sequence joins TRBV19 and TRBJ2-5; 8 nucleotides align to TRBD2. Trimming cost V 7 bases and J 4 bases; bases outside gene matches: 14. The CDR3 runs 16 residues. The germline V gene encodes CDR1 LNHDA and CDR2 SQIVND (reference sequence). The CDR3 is CASNSQRGFNIETQYF. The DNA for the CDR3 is TGTGCCAGTAACTCTCAGCGGGGGTTTAACATAGAGACCCAGTACTTC.

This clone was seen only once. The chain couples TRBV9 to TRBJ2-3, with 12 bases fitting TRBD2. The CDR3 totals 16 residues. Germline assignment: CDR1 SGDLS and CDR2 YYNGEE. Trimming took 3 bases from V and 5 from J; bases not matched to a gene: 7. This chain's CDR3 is CASSAGTGLAGDTQYF. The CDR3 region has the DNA TGTGCCAGCAGCGCCGGGACGGGACTAGCGGGAGATACGCAGTATTTT.

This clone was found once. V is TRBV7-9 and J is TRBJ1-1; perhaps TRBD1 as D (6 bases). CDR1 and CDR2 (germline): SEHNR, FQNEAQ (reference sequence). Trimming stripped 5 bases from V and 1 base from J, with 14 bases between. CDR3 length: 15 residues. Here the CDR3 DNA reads TGTGCCAGCAGCCAGGCGTGGGGGCCGAACACTGAAGCTTTCTTT. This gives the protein CASSQAWGPNTEAFF.

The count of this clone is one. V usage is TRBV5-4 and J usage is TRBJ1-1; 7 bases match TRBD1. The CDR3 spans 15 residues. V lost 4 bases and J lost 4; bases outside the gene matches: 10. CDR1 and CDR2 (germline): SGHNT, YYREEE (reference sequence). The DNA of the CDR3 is TGTGCCAGCAGCCAAGCTGGGGACAGTTTCACTGAAGCTTTCTTT. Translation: CASSQAGDSFTEAFF.

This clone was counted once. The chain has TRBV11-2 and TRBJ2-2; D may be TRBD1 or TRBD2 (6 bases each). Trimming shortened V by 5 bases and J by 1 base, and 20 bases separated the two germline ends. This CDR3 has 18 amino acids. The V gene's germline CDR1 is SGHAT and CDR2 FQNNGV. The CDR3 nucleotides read TGTGCCAGCAGCCCGGGGATGGAGGGGGGTTTGAACACCGGGGAGCTGTTTTTT. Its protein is CASSPGMEGGLNTGELFF. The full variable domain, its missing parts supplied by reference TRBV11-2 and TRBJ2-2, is EAGVAQSPRYKIIEKRQSVAFWCNPISGHATLYWYQQILGQGPKLLIQFQNNGVVDDSQLPKDRFSAERLKGVDSTLKIQPAKLEDSAVYLCASSPGMEGGLNTGELFFGEGSRLTVL.

As DNA, the CDR3 is TGTGCCAGCAGCCGCGGTGGAGACGATGAGCAGTTCTTC. Amino acids: CASSRGGDDEQFF. The chain uses TRBV27 and TRBJ2-1; no reliable D call. The CDR3 has 13 amino acids. Germline CDR1 is MNHEY and CDR2 is SMNVEV (reference sequence). Trimming cost V 6 bases and J 8 bases, with 14 bases left between them.

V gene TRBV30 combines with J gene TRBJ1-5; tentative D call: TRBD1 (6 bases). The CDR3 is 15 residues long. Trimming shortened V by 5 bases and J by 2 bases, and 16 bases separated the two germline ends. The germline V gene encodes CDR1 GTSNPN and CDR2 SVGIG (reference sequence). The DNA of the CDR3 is TGTGCCTGGTCACAGGGTCATAATCGCAATCAGCCCCAGCATTTT. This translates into CAWSQGHNRNQPQHF.

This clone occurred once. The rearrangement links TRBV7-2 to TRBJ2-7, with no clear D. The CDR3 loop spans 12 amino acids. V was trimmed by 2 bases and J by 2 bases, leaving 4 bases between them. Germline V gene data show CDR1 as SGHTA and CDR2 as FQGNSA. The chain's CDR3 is CASSLSTYEQYF. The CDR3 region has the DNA TGTGCCAGCAGCTTATCTACCTACGAGCAGTACTTC. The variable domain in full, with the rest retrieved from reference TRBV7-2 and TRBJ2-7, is GAGVSQSPSNKVTEKGKDVELRCDPISGHTALYWYRQSLGQGLEFLIYFQGNSAPDKSGLPSDRFSAERTGGSVSTLTIQRTQQEDSAVYLCASSLSTYEQYFGPGTRLTVT.

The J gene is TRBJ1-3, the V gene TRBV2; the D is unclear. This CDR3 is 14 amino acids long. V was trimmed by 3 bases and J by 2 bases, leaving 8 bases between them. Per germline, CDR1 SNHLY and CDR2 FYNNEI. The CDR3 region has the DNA TGTGCCAGCAGTGACGGGAACCCTGGAAACACCATATATTTT. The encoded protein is CASSDGNPGNTIYF.

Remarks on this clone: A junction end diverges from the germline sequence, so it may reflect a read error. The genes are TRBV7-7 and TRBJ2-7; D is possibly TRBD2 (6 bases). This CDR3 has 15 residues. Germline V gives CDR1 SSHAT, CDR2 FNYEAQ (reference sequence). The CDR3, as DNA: TGTGCTAGCAGCTTAGAGAGTAGCGGAACCTACGAGCAGTACTTC. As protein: CASSLESSGTYEQYF. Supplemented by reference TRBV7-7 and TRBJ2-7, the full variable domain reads GAGVSQSPRYKVTKRGQDVTLRCDPISSHATLYWYQQALGQGPEFLTYFNYEAQPDKSGLPSDRFSAERPEGSISTLTIQRTEQRDSAMYRCASSLESSGTYEQYFGPGTRLTVT.

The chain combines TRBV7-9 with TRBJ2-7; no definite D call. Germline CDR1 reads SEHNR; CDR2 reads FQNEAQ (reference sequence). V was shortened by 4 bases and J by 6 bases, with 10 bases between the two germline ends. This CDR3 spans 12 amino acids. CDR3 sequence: CASSSLSPEQYF. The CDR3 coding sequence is TGTGCCAGCAGCTCCCTCTCCCCCGAGCAGTACTTC.

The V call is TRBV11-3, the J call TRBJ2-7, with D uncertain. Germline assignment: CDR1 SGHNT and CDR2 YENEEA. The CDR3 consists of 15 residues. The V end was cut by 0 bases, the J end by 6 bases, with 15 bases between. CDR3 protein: CASSLEASDFSEQYF. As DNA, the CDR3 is TGTGCCAGCAGCTTAGAGGCCTCCGATTTTAGCGAGCAGTACTTC.